This record concerns one T cell receptor (beta chain) sequence. Reverse transcription used roughly 0.5 to 1 ug RNA and random hexamers. TCRdb re-analysed the immunoSEQ multiplex PCR reads in MiXCR, keeping a single row per CDR3 protein. The table includes 400,000 or so distinct CDR3 sequences, approximately 85% detected once. V dropped 3 bases and J dropped 5 bases, with 10 bases sitting between them. This CDR3 comprises 13 residues. CDR1 is MNHNS and CDR2 is SASEGT in the germline V gene. The data derive from a study of CD8 T cells in Susac syndrome. This chain links TRBV6-1 with TRBJ1-2; D is uncertain. This TCR derives from a human donor with multiple sclerosis. The sequenced material came from CD8+ T cells from PBMCs. The CDR3 nucleotides are TGTGCCAGCAGTGATGTAGGGAGGTATGGCTACACCTTC. Its protein is CASSDVGRYGYTF.